These 26 T cell receptor beta chains came from one sample sequenced in a study of T cell repertoires in cytomegalovirus infection. TCRdb independently ran MiXCR on the reads; one entry per CDR3 protein. The sample shows 85,000 to 120,000 distinct CDR3 sequences, about 15% of them seen only once. Input material: PBMCs. The receptors come from a human donor in good health (CMV status not recorded). Some clones in this sample may be carry-over from other donors' samples.

This clonotype showed up just a few times. The chain employs TRBV20-1 and TRBJ2-1, with 9 bases identical to TRBD2. CDR3 length: 13 amino acids. Germline values: CDR1 DFQATT, CDR2 SNEGSKA (reference sequence). V lost 8 bases and J lost 6; bases outside the gene matches: 8. The CDR3 reads CSLAGGSANEQFF. CDR3 nucleotides: TGCAGTCTCGCGGGGGGGTCCGCCAATGAGCAGTTCTTC.

This clonotype was recorded many times. The rearrangement links TRBV5-1 to TRBJ2-1; 7 positions agree with TRBD1. V shed 3 bases and J 3 bases; nucleotides not matched to a gene: 9. The CDR3 is 16 amino acids. Looked up from germline, CDR1 is SGHRS and CDR2 is YFSETQ. This chain's CDR3 is CASSSRAAGGYNEQFF. The DNA of the CDR3 is TGCGCCAGCAGCTCAAGGGCGGCAGGGGGCTACAATGAGCAGTTCTTC.

There are a few counts of this clonotype. The V call is TRBV5-1, the J call TRBJ2-2, with TRBD1 matching over 9 bases. V was pared by 4 bases and J by 6 bases, with 4 bases of the junction left unmatched. The CDR3 extends over 14 amino acids. Germline assignment: CDR1 SGHRS and CDR2 YFSETQ. The CDR3 sequence is CASSMGQGAGELFF. CDR3 DNA sequence: TGCGCCAGCAGCATGGGACAGGGTGCCGGGGAGCTGTTTTTT.

This sequence joins TRBV14 and TRBJ2-3; 8 nucleotides line up with TRBD1. V shed 2 bases and J 1 base; nucleotides not matched to a gene: 2. The CDR3 length is 15 residues. Germline CDR1 is SGHDN and CDR2 is FVKESK. The CDR3 here is CASSQQGARTDTQYF. CDR3 nucleotides: TGTGCCAGCAGCCAACAGGGGGCGCGCACAGATACGCAGTATTTT. The entire variable domain, with the rest obtained from reference TRBV14 and TRBJ2-3, is as follows: EAGVTQFPSHSVIEKGQTVTLRCDPISGHDNLYWYRRVMGKEIKFLLHFVKESKQDESGMPNNRFLAERTGGTYSTLKVQPAELEDSGVYFCASSQQGARTDTQYFGPGTRLTVL.

Regarding this clonotype: A much larger clonotype is one base distant, so this may be a read error. This chain joins TRBV11-3 and TRBJ2-3; TRBD2 might be the D (5 bases). Germline CDR1 and CDR2: SGHNT and YENEEA. The CDR3 length is 14 residues. The chain's CDR3 is CASSPGSSTETQYF. Here the CDR3 DNA reads TGTGCCAGCAGCCCTGGATCTAGCACAGAGACGCAGTATTTT.

The rearrangement links TRBV29-1 to TRBJ2-1; 7 nucleotides match TRBD1. The CDR3 runs to 15 residues. V lost 2 bases, J lost 7 bases, and 11 bases stayed unmatched. The germline V gene encodes CDR1 SQVTM and CDR2 ANQGSEA. The CDR3 sequence: CSVESGRTGTNEQFF. The CDR3, as DNA: TGCAGCGTTGAATCGGGGCGGACAGGCACAAATGAGCAGTTCTTC.

This chain uses TRBV20-1 with TRBJ1-4, with TRBD1 matching over 7 bases. Trimming removed 0 bases from V and 8 bases from J; junction bases left unmatched: 6. Per germline, CDR1 DFQATT and CDR2 SNEGSKA (reference sequence). The CDR3 consists of 14 residues. The chain's CDR3 is CSARDQGVREKLFF. CDR3 in DNA: TGCAGTGCTAGAGATCAGGGGGTGCGGGAAAAACTGTTTTTT.

This clonotype showed up many times. V is TRBV7-3 and J is TRBJ2-5, with no clear D. The ends were cut back, 0 bases at V and 6 bases at J, with 8 bases in the middle. CDR3 length equals 13 residues. Germline CDR1 reads SGHTA; CDR2 reads FQGTGA. CDR3 sequence: CASSLTTEKTQYF. Here the CDR3 DNA reads TGTGCCAGCAGCTTAACGACGGAAAAGACCCAGTACTTC.

This clonotype was counted ten times or more. The chain couples TRBV5-1 to TRBJ2-5; TRBD2 agrees at 10 bases. CDR3 length equals 15 residues. CDR1 is SGHRS and CDR2 is YFSETQ in the germline V gene. The V and J ends lost 1 base and 3 bases, in that order; junction bases with no gene match: 3. The CDR3 region has the DNA TGCGCCAGCAGCTTGAGCGGGGGGGCCGAAGAGACCCAGTACTTC. Translation gives CASSLSGGAEETQYF.

V gene TRBV4-2 combines with J gene TRBJ2-7; D gene uncertain. Per the germline V gene, CDR1 is LGHNA and CDR2 is YNFKEQ. The CDR3 is 15 residues long. Between the trimmed V and J ends, which lost 2 bases and 4 bases, there was a span of 15 bases. Here the CDR3 reads CASSQNGVGSYEQYF. In DNA form, the CDR3 reads TGTGCCAGCAGCCAAAACGGCGTCGGGTCTTACGAGCAGTACTTC.

In the case of this clonotype: One end of the junction varies from germline; a read error may be responsible. The chain combines TRBV7-2 with TRBJ1-6, with D unclear. The length of the CDR3 is 13 residues. The germline gives CDR1 SGHTA, CDR2 FQGNSA. This CDR3 reads CASSLTIRSPLLF. The CDR3, as DNA: TGTGCCAGTAGCTTAACAATTAGGTCACCCCTCCTCTTT.

This clonotype was counted many times. The chain couples TRBV12-3 or TRBV12-4 to TRBJ2-3, with TRBD2 identical over 14 bases. The CDR3 consists of 16 residues. V lost 6 bases to trimming and J lost 2 bases; unmatched junction nucleotides: 4. The CDR3 region is CASSGTSGGITDTQYF. CDR3 in DNA: TGTGCCAGCAGCGGGACTAGCGGGGGTATCACAGATACGCAGTATTTT.

The chain recombines TRBV29-1 with TRBJ1-2; D is uncertain. The V gene lost 5 bases and the J gene lost 0 bases, with 4 bases spanning the gap. The germline CDR1 and CDR2 sequences are SQVTM and ANQGSEA. This CDR3 region has 11 residues. The CDR3 nucleotides are TGCAGCGTTACAGCTAACTATGGCTACACCTTC. It yields the protein CSVTANYGYTF.

This clonotype turned up a few times. V gene TRBV29-1 combines with J gene TRBJ1-1; possibly TRBD1 for D (5 bases). Germline V gene sequence: CDR1 SQVTM, CDR2 ANQGSEA. The V end was cut by 3 bases, the J end by 0 bases, with 8 bases between. The CDR3 extends over 13 amino acids. The CDR3 reads CSVEAGLNTEAFF. The CDR3 bases are TGCAGCGTTGAGGCAGGGTTGAACACTGAAGCTTTCTTT.

For this clonotype: Just one base apart from a much larger clone, this may be a read error. This chain joins TRBV11-1 and TRBJ2-7; perhaps TRBD1 as D (5 bases). Trimming shortened V by 4 bases and J by 2 bases, and 15 bases separated the two germline ends. Germline assignment: CDR1 SGHAT and CDR2 FQDESV (reference sequence). The CDR3 has 15 residues. The CDR3 nucleotides read TGTGCCAGCAGCTCCGAGACAGTGGCTACCTACGAGCAGTACTTC. Amino acids: CASSSETVATYEQYF.

This clonotype appeared once. The J gene is TRBJ2-6, the V gene TRBV29-1, with a tentative D call TRBD1 (5 bases). The CDR3 length is 19 residues. Germline CDR1 and CDR2: SQVTM and ANQGSEA. V gave up 3 bases and J gave up 4 bases, with 25 bases separating them. The CDR3 sequence is CSVDRVPSGVSLGANVLTF. CDR3 coding DNA: TGCAGCGTTGACAGGGTTCCCTCGGGCGTCTCTCTGGGGGCCAACGTCCTGACTTTC.

This clonotype was seen only a few times. The rearrangement joins TRBV12-3 or TRBV12-4 to TRBJ2-3; D is perhaps TRBD1 or TRBD2 (7 bases each). The CDR3 contains 13 residues. Trimming left V 8 bases short and J 5 bases short, with 14 bases between. The CDR3 DNA sequence: TGTGCCAGCGCAGGGGGGGTTGGAGATACGCAGTATTTT. Translation gives CASAGGVGDTQYF.

This clonotype came up many times. The chain recombines TRBV7-2 with TRBJ2-5; 12 bases agree with TRBD2. V lost 5 bases and J lost 4; bases outside the gene matches: 11. This CDR3 has 17 residues. The germline V gene encodes CDR1 SGHTA and CDR2 FQGNSA. The CDR3 coding sequence is TGTGCCAGCAGCCTGGGACTAGCGGGCGGGGCGGGAGAGACCCAGTACTTC. Residues: CASSLGLAGGAGETQYF.

The gene calls are TRBV20-1 and TRBJ1-6; D might be TRBD1 (5 bases). V lost 1 base to trimming and J lost 3 bases, with 10 bases between them. Germline CDR1 DFQATT, CDR2 SNEGSKA (reference sequence). The CDR3 covers 15 residues. CDR3 sequence reads: CSARAGTGYNSPLHF. For the CDR3, the DNA is TGCAGTGCTAGAGCTGGGACCGGCTATAATTCACCCCTCCACTTT.

As for this clonotype: Just one base apart from a much larger clone, this may be a read error. Likely a read error: the CDR3 ends without its conserved phenylalanine or tryptophan. The genes are TRBV7-9 and TRBJ1-2; D possibly corresponds to TRBD1 (5 bases). The length of the CDR3 is 14 residues. Trimming took off 1 base at V and 1 base at J, with 7 bases between the two ends. Per germline, CDR1 SEHNR and CDR2 FQNEAQ (reference sequence). In nucleotides, the CDR3 is TGTGCCAGCAGCTTAGATGACAGTAACTATGGCTACACCTAC. It translates to CASSLDDSNYGYTY.

This clonotype has a count of ten or more. DNA of the CDR3: TGTGCCAGCAGTCAGTCCCAAGAGACCCAGTACTTC. Translating gives CASSQSQETQYF. This chain joins TRBV6-5 and TRBJ2-5; D call uncertain. Germline lookup yields CDR1 MNHEY and CDR2 SVGAGI. V lost 5 bases, J lost 1 base, and 5 bases lay in between. This CDR3 contains 12 residues.

The sample holds a few counts of this clonotype. The chain has TRBV7-3 and TRBJ2-7, with 7 bases aligning to TRBD1. This CDR3 region has 15 residues. Germline V gene sequence: CDR1 SGHTA, CDR2 FQGTGA. V lost 5 bases and J lost 4; bases outside the gene matches: 11. The DNA for the CDR3 is TGTGCCAGCAGCATCACCGGGACAGTGACTTACGAGCAGTACTTC. Residues: CASSITGTVTYEQYF.

This clonotype appeared many times. This chain uses TRBV20-1 with TRBJ2-1, with TRBD1 matching 8 bases. This CDR3 contains 12 residues. V lost 3 bases and J lost 8; bases outside the gene matches: 3. From germline, CDR1 is DFQATT and CDR2 SNEGSKA (reference sequence). CDR3 bases: TGCAGTGCTAGTGTGACAGGGGATGAGCAGTTCTTC. Encoded protein: CSASVTGDEQFF.

This clonotype has more than one count but fewer than ten. The rearrangement links TRBV5-4 to TRBJ1-2; the D is unclear. Germline V gene data show CDR1 as SGHNT and CDR2 as YYREEE (reference sequence). Trimming removed 2 bases from V and 3 bases from J, with 8 bases in between. The CDR3 runs to 13 residues. The CDR3 loop reads CASSFEWDYGYTF. DNA of the CDR3: TGTGCCAGCAGCTTCGAATGGGACTATGGCTACACCTTC.

Judged by abundance, this clonotype is medium-sized. The chain links TRBV7-2 to TRBJ1-6; 7 bases align to TRBD1. CDR1 SGHTA and CDR2 FQGNSA come from the germline V gene. V shed 5 bases and J 2 bases; nucleotides not matched to a gene: 6. The CDR3 spans 16 residues. The CDR3 DNA reads as TGTGCCAGCAGCACAGCCGGGACAGCCTATAATTCACCCCTCCACTTT. It yields the protein CASSTAGTAYNSPLHF.

The V and J genes are TRBV5-5 and TRBJ2-2, with 8 bases lining up with TRBD1. Germline CDR1 is SGHKS and CDR2 is YYEKEE (reference sequence). The length of the CDR3 is 15 residues. V lost 4 bases to trimming and J lost 7 bases; unmatched junction nucleotides: 9. CDR3 nucleotides: TGTGCCAGCAGCCGCCCGACAGGGGATGGCGGGGAGCTGTTTTTT. Protein sequence: CASSRPTGDGGELFF.